A single sample is the source of the 8 T cell receptor beta chains below, sequenced in a study of blood T cell repertoires in COVID-19 (TCRdb year 2020). Libraries were made using the immunoSEQ multiplex PCR assay. TCRdb provides this immuneACCESS table in a form limited to in-frame rearrangements. Some clones are lacking; in checked studies, under half of them reflect an unresolved V gene, and why the rest are absent is not known. The sample yields about 380,000 clones; about 87% were counted once. In total, the top ten clones hold 1% to 1.5% of the sample. Material: PBMCs or T cells enriched from blood (not recorded which). Receptors originate from a man aged 30-40 years who had recovered from COVID-19.

This clone has a handful of counts. The chain couples TRBV5-1 to TRBJ1-1; 9 bases map to TRBD1. J gave up 4 bases and V 2 bases, and 6 bases lay outside the gene matches. The CDR3 is 15 residues long. CDR1 is SGHRS and CDR2 is YFSETQ in the germline V gene. The CDR3 reads CASSFALQGATEAFF. The CDR3 coding sequence is TGCGCCAGCAGCTTCGCACTACAGGGGGCCACTGAAGCTTTCTTT.

The V call is TRBV3-1 (or the pseudogene TRBV3-2), the J call TRBJ2-2; D remains ambiguous. CDR3 length equals 14 residues. The ends were cut back, 1 base at V and 1 base at J, with 4 bases in the middle. Germline loops: CDR1 LGHDT, CDR2 YNNKEL (reference sequence). CDR3: CASSQGGNTGELFF. The CDR3 bases are TGTGCCAGCAGCCAAGGCGGGAACACCGGGGAGCTGTTTTTT.

This chain joins TRBV19 and TRBJ1-1; 9 bases are shared with TRBD1. Trimming removed 6 bases from V and 4 bases from J; junction bases left unmatched: 3. Germline CDR1 is LNHDA and CDR2 is SQIVND (reference sequence). There are 13 residues in the CDR3. CDR3 in amino acids: CASSTGGGTEAFF. CDR3 coding DNA: TGTGCCAGTAGCACAGGGGGCGGCACTGAAGCTTTCTTT.

The V gene is TRBV6-5, the J gene TRBJ1-2, with D unclear. CDR1 and CDR2 (germline): MNHEY, SVGAGI. This CDR3 contains 12 residues. V lost 8 bases, J lost 2 bases, and 9 bases lay in between. The CDR3 here is CASFHTNYGYTF. The CDR3 DNA sequence: TGTGCCAGCTTCCACACCAACTATGGCTACACCTTC.

The V gene is TRBV6-5, the J gene TRBJ1-1; D is perhaps TRBD1 (6 bases). V gave up 8 bases and J gave up 4 bases, with 14 bases separating them. The CDR3 length is 13 residues. Germline lookup yields CDR1 MNHEY and CDR2 SVGAGI. Here the CDR3 DNA reads TGTGCCAGCCGGGACACAATGGGCACTGAAGCTTTCTTT. It encodes CASRDTMGTEAFF.

This clone was found a few times. V and J are TRBV5-1 and TRBJ2-5; no definite D call. Trimming removed 0 bases from V and 4 bases from J, with 13 bases in between. The germline V gene encodes CDR1 SGHRS and CDR2 YFSETQ. This CDR3 has 15 residues. This chain's CDR3 is CASSLADDTRETQYF. As DNA, the CDR3 is TGCGCCAGCAGCTTGGCCGACGACACTCGAGAGACCCAGTACTTC.

The chain's CDR3 is CASRGTGTSGTDTQYF. The CDR3 nucleotides are TGTGCCAGCAGGGGGACCGGGACTAGCGGGACAGATACGCAGTATTTT. J is TRBJ2-3 and V is TRBV3-1 (or the pseudogene TRBV3-2); the match to TRBD2 covers 12 bases. V lost 6 bases to trimming and J lost 3 bases; unmatched junction nucleotides: 7. The length of the CDR3 is 16 residues. CDR1 is LGHDT and CDR2 is YNNKEL in the germline V gene (reference sequence).

This clone was seen just once. The V call is TRBV18, the J call TRBJ1-6; D uncertain. The CDR3 contains 16 residues. Germline CDR1 and CDR2: KGHSH and LQKENI. V was cut by 3 bases and J by 10 bases, with 19 bases left in between. This CDR3 reads CASSPQERPGRSPLHF. CDR3 nucleotide sequence: TGTGCCAGCTCACCCCAGGAACGACCTGGGAGATCACCCCTCCACTTT.